The sample holds many counts of the clone carrying this T cell receptor beta chain. Its antigen is currently unknown. Amplification of TCR beta CDR3 regions used RNA transcripts. Second-round multiplex PCR came after a first-round RT-PCR that employed HTBI primers. TCRdb called the multiplex PCR reads again in MiXCR, with one record for every CDR3 protein. This table holds roughly 1.1 million distinct CDR3 sequences, about 40% found once. The data were obtained in a study of Graves' ophthalmopathy and Graves' hyperthyroidism. Regarding the study as a whole: The 13-signature model separated ophthalmopathy from stable hyperthyroidism at almost 90% sensitivity and around 77% specificity.

V was pared by 1 base and J by 2 bases, with 9 bases between. CDR1 SGHTA and CDR2 FQGNSA come from the germline V gene. This CDR3 has 14 amino acids. This TCR was sampled from an adult man with Graves' hyperthyroidism. Sequenced material: peripheral blood or thyroid tissue (not recorded which). The rearrangement links TRBV7-2 to TRBJ2-7; D gene ambiguous. CDR3 in amino acids: CASSLGRETYEQYF. For the CDR3, the DNA is TGTGCCAGCAGCTTAGGCCGCGAGACCTACGAGCAGTACTTC.